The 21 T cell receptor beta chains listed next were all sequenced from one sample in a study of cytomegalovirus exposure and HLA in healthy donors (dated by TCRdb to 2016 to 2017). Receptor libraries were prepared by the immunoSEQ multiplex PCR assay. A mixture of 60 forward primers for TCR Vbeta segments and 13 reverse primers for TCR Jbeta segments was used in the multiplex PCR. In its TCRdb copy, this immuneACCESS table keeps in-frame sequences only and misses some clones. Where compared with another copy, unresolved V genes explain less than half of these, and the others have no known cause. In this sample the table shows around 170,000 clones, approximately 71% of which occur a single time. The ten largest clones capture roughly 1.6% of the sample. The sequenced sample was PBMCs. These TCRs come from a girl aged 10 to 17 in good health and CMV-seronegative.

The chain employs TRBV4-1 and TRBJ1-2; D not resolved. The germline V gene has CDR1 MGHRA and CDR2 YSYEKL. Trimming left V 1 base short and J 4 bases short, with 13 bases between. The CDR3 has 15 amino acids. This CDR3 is CASSQGPGRAYGYTF. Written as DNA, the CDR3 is TGCGCCAGCAGCCAAGGACCCGGGCGGGCCTATGGCTACACCTTC.

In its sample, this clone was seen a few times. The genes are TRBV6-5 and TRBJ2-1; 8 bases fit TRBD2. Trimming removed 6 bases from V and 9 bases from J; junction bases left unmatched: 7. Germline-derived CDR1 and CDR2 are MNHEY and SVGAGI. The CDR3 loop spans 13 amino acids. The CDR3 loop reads CASSSGGAIEQFF. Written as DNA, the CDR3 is TGTGCCAGCAGCTCCGGGGGGGCAATTGAGCAGTTCTTC.

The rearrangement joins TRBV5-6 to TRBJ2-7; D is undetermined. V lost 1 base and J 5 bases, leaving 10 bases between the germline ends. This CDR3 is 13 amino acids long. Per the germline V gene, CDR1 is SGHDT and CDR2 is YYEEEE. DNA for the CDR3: TGTGCCAGCAGCTTGAGTCAGATCAACGAGCAGTACTTC. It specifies CASSLSQINEQYF.

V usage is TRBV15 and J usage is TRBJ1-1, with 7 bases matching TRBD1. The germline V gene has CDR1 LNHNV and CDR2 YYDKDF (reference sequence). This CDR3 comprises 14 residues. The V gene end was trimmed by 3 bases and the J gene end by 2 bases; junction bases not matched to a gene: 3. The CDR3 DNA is TGTGCCACCAGCAGGGACAGGATAAACACTGAAGCTTTCTTT. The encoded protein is CATSRDRINTEAFF.

CDR3 bases: TGCGCCAGCAGTGCGTCAGGTGCAACTAATGAAAAACTGTTTTTT. It specifies CASSASGATNEKLFF. The chain couples TRBV5-1 to TRBJ1-4, with D unresolved. CDR1 SGHRS and CDR2 YFSETQ come from the germline V gene. This CDR3 has 15 residues. V was cut by 5 bases and J by 0 bases, with 11 bases left in between.

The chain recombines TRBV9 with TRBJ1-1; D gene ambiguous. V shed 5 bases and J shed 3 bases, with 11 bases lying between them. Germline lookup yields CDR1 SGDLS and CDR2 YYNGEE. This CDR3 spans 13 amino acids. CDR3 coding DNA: TGTGCCAGCAGAGGAGGGAAGGACACTGAAGCTTTCTTT. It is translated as CASRGGKDTEAFF. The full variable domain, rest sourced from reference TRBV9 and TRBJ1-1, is DSGVTQTPKHLITATGQRVTLRCSPRSGDLSVYWYQQSLDQGLQFLIQYYNGEERAKGNILERFSAQQFPDLHSELNLSSLELGDSALYFCASRGGKDTEAFFGQGTRLTVV.

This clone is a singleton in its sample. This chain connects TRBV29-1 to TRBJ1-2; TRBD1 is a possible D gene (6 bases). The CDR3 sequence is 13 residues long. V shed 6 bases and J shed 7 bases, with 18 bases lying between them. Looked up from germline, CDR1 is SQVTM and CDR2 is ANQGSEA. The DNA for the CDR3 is TGCAGCGTCCCCTTAGGGGGGGCCAGTGGCTACACCTTC. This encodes CSVPLGGASGYTF.

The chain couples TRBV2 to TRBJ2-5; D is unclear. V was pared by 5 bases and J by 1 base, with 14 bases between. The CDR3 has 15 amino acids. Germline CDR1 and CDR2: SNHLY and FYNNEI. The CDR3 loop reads CASSPSWAVQETQYF. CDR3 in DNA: TGTGCCAGCAGTCCTTCCTGGGCAGTCCAAGAGACCCAGTACTTC. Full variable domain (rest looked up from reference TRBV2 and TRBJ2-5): EPEVTQTPSHQVTQMGQEVILRCVPISNHLYFYWYRQILGQKVEFLVSFYNNEISEKSEIFDDQFSVERPDGSNFTLKIRSTKLEDSAMYFCASSPSWAVQETQYFGPGTRLLVL.

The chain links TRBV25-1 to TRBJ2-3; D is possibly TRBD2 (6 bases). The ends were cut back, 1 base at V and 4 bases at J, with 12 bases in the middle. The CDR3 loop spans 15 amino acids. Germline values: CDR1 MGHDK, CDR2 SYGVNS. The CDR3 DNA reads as TGTGCCAGCAGTGAATGGAGGGTTAAAGCAGATACGCAGTATTTT. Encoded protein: CASSEWRVKADTQYF. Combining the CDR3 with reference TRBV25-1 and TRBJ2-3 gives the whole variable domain EADIYQTPRYLVIGTGKKITLECSQTMGHDKMYWYQQDPGMELHLIHYSYGVNSTEKGDLSSESTVSRIRTEHFPLTLESARPSHTSQYLCASSEWRVKADTQYFGPGTRLTVL.

The CDR3 loop is CASSPQGLARDGYTF. CDR3 coding DNA: TGTGCCAGCAGCCCACAGGGCCTAGCCCGAGATGGCTACACCTTC. The chain carries TRBV5-5 and TRBJ1-2; a weak D match, TRBD1 (6 bases). Germline CDR1 SGHKS, CDR2 YYEKEE (reference sequence). V lost 4 bases and J 6 bases, leaving 19 bases between the germline ends. CDR3 size: 15 residues. The full variable domain, with the rest looked up from reference TRBV5-5 and TRBJ1-2, is DAGVTQSPTHLIKTRGQQVTLRCSPISGHKSVSWYQQVLGQGPQFIFQYYEKEERGRGNFPDRFSARQFPNYSSELNVNALLLGDSALYLCASSPQGLARDGYTFGSGTRLTVV.

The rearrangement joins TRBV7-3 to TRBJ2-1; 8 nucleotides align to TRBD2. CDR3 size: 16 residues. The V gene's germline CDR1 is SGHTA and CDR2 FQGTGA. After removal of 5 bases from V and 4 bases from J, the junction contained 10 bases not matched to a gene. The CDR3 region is CASSKGLAGPYNEQFF. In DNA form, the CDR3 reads TGTGCCAGCAGCAAAGGACTAGCTGGGCCTTACAATGAGCAGTTCTTC.

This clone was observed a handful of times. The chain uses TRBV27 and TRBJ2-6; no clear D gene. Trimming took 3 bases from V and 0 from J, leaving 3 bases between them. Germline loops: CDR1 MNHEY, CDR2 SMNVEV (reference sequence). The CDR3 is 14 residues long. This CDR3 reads CASSFSSGANVLTF. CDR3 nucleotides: TGTGCCAGCAGTTTCTCCTCTGGGGCCAACGTCCTGACTTTC.

The CDR3 loop is CASSEARGRGKYGYTF. The CDR3 region has the DNA TGTGCCAGCAGTGAAGCACGGGGGAGAGGAAAGTATGGCTACACCTTC. This chain links TRBV6-1 with TRBJ1-2; tentatively, D is TRBD1 (5 bases). V was shortened by 0 bases and J by 5 bases, with 16 bases between the two germline ends. This CDR3 is built from 16 residues. Germline V lookup: CDR1 MNHNS, CDR2 SASEGT.

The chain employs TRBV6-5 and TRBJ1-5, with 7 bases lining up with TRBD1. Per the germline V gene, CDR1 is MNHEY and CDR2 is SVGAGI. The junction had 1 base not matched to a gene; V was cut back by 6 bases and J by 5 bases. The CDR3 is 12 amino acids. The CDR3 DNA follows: TGTGCCAGCAGCAGGGGGGATCAGCCCCAGCATTTT. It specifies CASSRGDQPQHF.

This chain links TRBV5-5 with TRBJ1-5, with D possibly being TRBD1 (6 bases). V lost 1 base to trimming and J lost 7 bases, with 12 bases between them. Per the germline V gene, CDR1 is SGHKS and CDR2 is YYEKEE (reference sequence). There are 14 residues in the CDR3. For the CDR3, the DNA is TGTGCCAGCAGCTTGATTTACAGGGACCAGCCCCAGCATTTT. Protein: CASSLIYRDQPQHF.

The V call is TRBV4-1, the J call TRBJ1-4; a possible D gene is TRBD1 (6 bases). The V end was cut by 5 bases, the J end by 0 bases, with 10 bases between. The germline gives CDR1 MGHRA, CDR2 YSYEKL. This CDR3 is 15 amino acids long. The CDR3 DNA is TGCGCCAGCAGCGTACAGGGTACAACTAATGAAAAACTGTTTTTT. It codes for CASSVQGTTNEKLFF.

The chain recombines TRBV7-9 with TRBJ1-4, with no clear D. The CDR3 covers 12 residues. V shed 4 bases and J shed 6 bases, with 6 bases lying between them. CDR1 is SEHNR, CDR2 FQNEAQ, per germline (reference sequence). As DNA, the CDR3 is TGTGCCAGCAGCTCCGAGGATGAAAAACTGTTTTTT. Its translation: CASSSEDEKLFF.

This CDR3 reads CASSHRTGMSEAFF. CDR3 sequence (DNA): TGTGCCAGCAGTCATCGGACAGGGATGTCTGAAGCTTTCTTT. This chain uses TRBV5-4 with TRBJ1-1, with 8 nucleotides matching TRBD1. CDR1 and CDR2 from the germline V gene are SGHNT and YYREEE (reference sequence). J lost 6 bases, V lost 5 bases, and 9 bases had no gene match. The CDR3 sequence is 14 residues long.

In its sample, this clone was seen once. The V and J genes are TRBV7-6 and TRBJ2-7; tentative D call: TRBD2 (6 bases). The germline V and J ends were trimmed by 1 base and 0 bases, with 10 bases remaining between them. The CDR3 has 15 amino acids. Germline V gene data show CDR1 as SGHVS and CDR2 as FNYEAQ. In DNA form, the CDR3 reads TGTGCCAGCAGCTTAGATCGCGGGACCTCCTACGAGCAGTACTTC. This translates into CASSLDRGTSYEQYF.

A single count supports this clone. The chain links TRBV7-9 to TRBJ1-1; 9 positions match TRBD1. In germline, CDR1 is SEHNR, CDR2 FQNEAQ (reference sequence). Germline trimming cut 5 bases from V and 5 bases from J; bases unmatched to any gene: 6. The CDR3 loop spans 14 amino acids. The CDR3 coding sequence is TGTGCCAGCAGCCTTAGGACAGGGGTAACTGAAGCTTTCTTT. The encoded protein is CASSLRTGVTEAFF.

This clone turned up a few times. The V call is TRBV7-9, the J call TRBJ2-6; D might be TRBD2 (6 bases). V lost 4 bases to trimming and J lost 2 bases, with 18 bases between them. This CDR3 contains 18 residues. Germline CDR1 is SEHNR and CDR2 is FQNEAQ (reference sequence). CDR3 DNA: TGTGCCAGCAGCTCAGCAGGGAGGCGTTCTGCTGGGGCCAACGTCCTGACTTTC. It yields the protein CASSSAGRRSAGANVLTF. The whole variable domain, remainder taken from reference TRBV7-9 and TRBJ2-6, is DTGVSQNPRHKITKRGQNVTFRCDPISEHNRLYWYRQTLGQGPEFLTYFQNEAQLEKSRLLSDRFSAERPKGSFSTLEIQRTEQGDSAMYLCASSSAGRRSAGANVLTFGAGSRLTVL.